Following are 19 T cell receptor beta chains from one sample sequenced in a study of blood T cell repertoires in COVID-19. The assay was immunoSEQ multiplex PCR, and TCRdb's table has in-frame clones only and misses some. The table records around 25,000 clones, about 73% of them present only once. Sequences were obtained from peripheral blood. All receptors come from a human donor in a cohort sampled during active or convalescent COVID-19.

The V call is TRBV7-6, the J call TRBJ2-3; TRBD1 matches at 10 bases. The CDR3 spans 16 residues. Germline CDR1 reads SGHVS; CDR2 reads FNYEAQ. Trimming removed 5 bases from V and 6 bases from J; junction bases left unmatched: 11. The CDR3 DNA sequence: TGTGCCAGCAGCGTATCGACAGGGGGCGCATCTGATACGCAGTATTTT. This sequence encodes CASSVSTGGASDTQYF.

The J gene is TRBJ2-1, the V gene TRBV30; 12 bases agree with TRBD2. Germline CDR1 is GTSNPN and CDR2 is SVGIG (reference sequence). The CDR3 sequence is 14 residues long. V lost 5 bases to trimming and J lost 4 bases; unmatched junction nucleotides: 3. CDR3 DNA sequence: TGTGCCTGGGGGACTAGCGGGCGTTACAATGAGCAGTTCTTC. Amino acid sequence: CAWGTSGRYNEQFF.

The V and J genes are TRBV7-2 and TRBJ1-2; 8 nucleotides match TRBD1. This CDR3 is 15 amino acids long. Germline V CDR1 and CDR2: SGHTA, FQGNSA. V trimming: 1 base; J trimming: 2 bases; junction bases outside the gene matches: 3. The CDR3: CASSLDRDRNYGYTF. The CDR3, as DNA: TGTGCCAGCAGCTTAGATCGGGACAGGAACTATGGCTACACCTTC.

V usage is TRBV11-2 and J usage is TRBJ1-6; 9 positions agree with TRBD1. This CDR3 spans 15 amino acids. Germline loops: CDR1 SGHAT, CDR2 FQNNGV. The junction had 5 bases not matched to a gene; V was cut back by 4 bases and J by 7 bases. The CDR3 sequence: CASSWGDRVNSPLHF. CDR3 coding DNA: TGTGCCAGCAGCTGGGGGGACAGGGTAAATTCACCCCTCCACTTT.

This clone was counted between two and nine times. The chain couples TRBV14 to TRBJ2-4; possible D gene TRBD1, 5 bases. This CDR3 contains 14 residues. The ends were cut back, 4 bases at V and 7 bases at J, with 14 bases in the middle. Germline V gene lookup returns CDR1 SGHDN and CDR2 FVKESK. The CDR3 is CASSPPGSGNIQYF. DNA of the CDR3: TGTGCCAGCAGCCCACCAGGGTCCGGGAACATTCAGTACTTC.

This chain connects TRBV10-3 to TRBJ1-3; D remains ambiguous. The CDR3 has 15 amino acids. With 3 bases removed from V and 0 bases from J, the gap between germline ends came to 9 bases. Germline V lookup: CDR1 ENHRY, CDR2 SYGVKD. The CDR3 DNA is TGTGCCATCAGTGACCCCTGGCACTCTGGAAACACCATATATTTT. Protein product: CAISDPWHSGNTIYF.

The V call is TRBV28, the J call TRBJ2-7; 10 bases line up with TRBD2. J lost 6 bases, V lost 6 bases, and 8 bases had no gene match. CDR3 length: 14 residues. Germline lookup yields CDR1 MDHEN and CDR2 SYDVKM. CDR3 sequence reads: CASSLLAGLGEQYF. CDR3 sequence (DNA): TGTGCCAGCAGCCTACTAGCGGGGCTGGGCGAGCAGTACTTC.

CDR3 DNA sequence: TGCGCCAGCAGCCCGTGGACTCTTAGCTCCTACGAGCAGTACTTC. Translating it yields CASSPWTLSSYEQYF. The chain is built from TRBV4-1 and TRBJ2-7, with a possible D match to TRBD2 (5 bases). The V gene lost 4 bases and the J gene lost 0 bases, with 13 bases spanning the gap. The CDR3 spans 15 residues. Germline V CDR1 and CDR2: MGHRA, YSYEKL.

Only a few counts were recorded for this clone. The rearrangement joins TRBV3-1 (or the pseudogene TRBV3-2) to TRBJ1-4, with D unclear. Trimming stripped 5 bases from V and 8 bases from J, with 15 bases between. The germline gives CDR1 LGHDT, CDR2 YNNKEL (reference sequence). The CDR3 is made up of 14 amino acids. The CDR3 nucleotides are TGTGCCAGCAGCAAGCGACGGACTATGGAAAAACTGTTTTTT. Its protein is CASSKRRTMEKLFF.

As to this clone: The identical CDR3 is also encoded by other nucleotide sequences in the sample. The V call is TRBV7-3, the J call TRBJ2-2; tentatively, D is TRBD2 (5 bases). CDR1 SGHTA and CDR2 FQGTGA come from the germline V gene. The germline V and J ends were trimmed by 5 bases and 0 bases, with 10 bases remaining between them. CDR3 size: 15 residues. The CDR3 DNA follows: TGTGCCAGCAGCCCAACGGGGACGAACACCGGGGAGCTGTTTTTT. Translating it yields CASSPTGTNTGELFF.

V and J are TRBV2 and TRBJ1-2; 10 bases align to TRBD1. The V gene's germline CDR1 is SNHLY and CDR2 FYNNEI. V lost 7 bases to trimming and J lost 4 bases; unmatched junction nucleotides: 3. The CDR3 covers 13 residues. CDR3 sequence (DNA): TGTGCCAGCACTCGGACAGGGGGCTATGGCTACACCTTC. This encodes CASTRTGGYGYTF.

CDR3 sequence: CASMLPGGGEQFF. In nucleotides, the CDR3 is TGCGCCAGCATGCTTCCCGGTGGCGGCGAGCAGTTCTTC. This chain joins TRBV10-1 and TRBJ2-1, with unresolved D. CDR1 is WNHNN, CDR2 SYGVQD, per germline (reference sequence). With 7 bases removed from V and 10 bases from J, the gap between germline ends came to 17 bases. CDR3 size: 13 residues.

This chain joins TRBV6-6 and TRBJ2-5; possible D gene TRBD2, 6 bases. Deletions cut 6 bases from V and 4 bases from J, with 6 bases between. The CDR3 has 11 amino acids. Germline V CDR1 and CDR2: MNHNY, SVGAGI (reference sequence). CDR3 sequence reads: CASSGGETQYF. CDR3 bases: TGTGCCAGCAGCGGGGGAGAGACCCAGTACTTC.

Judged by abundance, this clone is medium-sized (0.01 to 0.1%). The genes are TRBV19 and TRBJ1-6; possible D gene TRBD1, 5 bases. The germline V and J ends were trimmed by 6 bases and 6 bases, with 18 bases remaining between them. Germline V gives CDR1 LNHDA, CDR2 SQIVND (reference sequence). The length of the CDR3 is 16 residues. The CDR3 reads CASRQSYLGGNSPLHF. The CDR3, as DNA: TGTGCCAGTAGGCAGAGCTACCTCGGGGGTAATTCACCCCTCCACTTT.

This clone is labeled medium-sized. The chain is built from TRBV11-2 and TRBJ2-5; possibly TRBD1 for D (6 bases). The V gene lost 1 base and the J gene lost 7 bases, with 19 bases spanning the gap. This CDR3 comprises 16 residues. The germline CDR1 and CDR2 sequences are SGHAT and FQNNGV. CDR3 DNA sequence: TGTGCCAGCAGCTTAGTATTTGACGCTAAAGGGGGGACCCAGTACTTC. This gives the protein CASSLVFDAKGGTQYF.

This chain links TRBV7-2 with TRBJ2-5; no reliable D call. The CDR3 has 15 residues. Germline CDR1 and CDR2: SGHTA and FQGNSA. V gave up 7 bases and J gave up 7 bases, with 22 bases separating them. CDR3: CASTSRRFPSGTQYF. The CDR3 DNA sequence: TGTGCCAGCACCTCCCGGCGGTTCCCCTCCGGGACCCAGTACTTC.

This chain connects TRBV10-3 to TRBJ2-5, with D perhaps matching TRBD1 (7 bases). This CDR3 is 13 amino acids long. The V gene lost 8 bases and the J gene lost 3 bases, with 13 bases spanning the gap. CDR1 ENHRY and CDR2 SYGVKD come from the germline V gene. In DNA, the CDR3 is TGTGCCATCGCGACCAGGGGGGAAGAGACCCAGTACTTC. This sequence encodes CAIATRGEETQYF.

This rearrangement joins TRBV10-1 to TRBJ2-2; no clear D gene. Trimming took off 5 bases at V and 2 bases at J, with 9 bases between the two ends. The CDR3 totals 14 residues. CDR1 is WNHNN and CDR2 is SYGVQD in the germline V gene (reference sequence). This CDR3 reads CASSSADNTGELFF. CDR3 DNA: TGCGCCAGCAGTTCGGCGGATAACACCGGGGAGCTGTTTTTT.

The J gene is TRBJ1-6, the V gene TRBV28, with D maybe TRBD1 (6 bases). This CDR3 comprises 15 residues. Germline lookup yields CDR1 MDHEN and CDR2 SYDVKM. Trimming removed 10 bases at V and 0 bases at J, with 13 bases between. CDR3 in DNA: TGTGCCACCCGTACAGGGCTCTCCTATAATTCACCCCTCCACTTT. Its protein is CATRTGLSYNSPLHF.